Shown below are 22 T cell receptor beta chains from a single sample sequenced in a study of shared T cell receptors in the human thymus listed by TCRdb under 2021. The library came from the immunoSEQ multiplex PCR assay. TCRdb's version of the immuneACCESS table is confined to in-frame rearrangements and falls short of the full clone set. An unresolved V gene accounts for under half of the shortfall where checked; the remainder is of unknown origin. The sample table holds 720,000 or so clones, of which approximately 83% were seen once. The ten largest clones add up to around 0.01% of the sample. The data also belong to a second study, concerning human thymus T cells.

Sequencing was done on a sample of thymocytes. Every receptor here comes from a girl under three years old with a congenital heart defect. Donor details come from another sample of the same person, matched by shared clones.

Here the CDR3 reads CSVTLGTENTEAFF. In nucleotides, the CDR3 is TGCAGCGTTACCCTCGGGACAGAGAACACTGAAGCTTTCTTT. The rearrangement uses TRBV29-1 and TRBJ1-1; 7 bases are a match to TRBD1. The trim removed 5 bases at V and 1 base at J, leaving 7 bases unmatched. The length of the CDR3 is 14 residues. Germline CDR1 and CDR2: SQVTM and ANQGSEA.

The DNA for the CDR3 is TGCGCCAGCAGCCCGGGGGGGGGAGATACGCAGTATTTT. This translates into CASSPGGGDTQYF. The V gene is TRBV5-1, the J gene TRBJ2-3; 8 bases agree with TRBD2. The CDR3 covers 13 residues. V was clipped by 4 bases and J by 5 bases; unmatched bases: 3. CDR1 is SGHRS and CDR2 is YFSETQ in the germline V gene.

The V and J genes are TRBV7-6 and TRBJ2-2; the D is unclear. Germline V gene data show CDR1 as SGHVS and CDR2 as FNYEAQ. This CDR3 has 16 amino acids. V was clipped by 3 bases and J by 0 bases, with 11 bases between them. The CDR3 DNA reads TGTGCCAGCAGCTTTCAAATCCGCGCGAACACCGGGGAGCTGTTTTTT. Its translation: CASSFQIRANTGELFF.

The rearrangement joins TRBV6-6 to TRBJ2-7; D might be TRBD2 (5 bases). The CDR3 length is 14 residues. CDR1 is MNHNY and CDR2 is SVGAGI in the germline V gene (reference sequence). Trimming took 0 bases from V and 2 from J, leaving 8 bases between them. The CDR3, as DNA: TGTGCCAGCAGTTACTCGGGAGTCACCTACGAGCAGTACTTC. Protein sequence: CASSYSGVTYEQYF.

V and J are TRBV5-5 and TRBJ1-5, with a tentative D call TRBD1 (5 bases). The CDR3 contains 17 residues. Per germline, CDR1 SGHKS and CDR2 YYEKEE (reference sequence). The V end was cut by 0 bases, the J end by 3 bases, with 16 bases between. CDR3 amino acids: CASSLGRGGSANQPQHF. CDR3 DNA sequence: TGTGCCAGCAGCTTGGGACGGGGGGGGTCTGCCAATCAGCCCCAGCATTTT.

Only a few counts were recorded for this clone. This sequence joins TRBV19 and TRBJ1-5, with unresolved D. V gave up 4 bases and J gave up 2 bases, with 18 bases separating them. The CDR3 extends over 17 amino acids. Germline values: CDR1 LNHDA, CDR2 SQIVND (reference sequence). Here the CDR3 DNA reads TGTGCCAGTAGTAACGGCCTAACTAAAAGAGGCAATCAGCCCCAGCATTTT. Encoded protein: CASSNGLTKRGNQPQHF.

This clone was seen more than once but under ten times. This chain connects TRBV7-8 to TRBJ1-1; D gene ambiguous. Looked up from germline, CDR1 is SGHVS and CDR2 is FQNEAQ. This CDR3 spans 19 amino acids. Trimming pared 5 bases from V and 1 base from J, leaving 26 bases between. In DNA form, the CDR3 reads TGTGCCAGCAGCCTAGATTTCCGGCGGTCCGGGGAGGGGAACACTGAAGCTTTCTTT. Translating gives CASSLDFRRSGEGNTEAFF.

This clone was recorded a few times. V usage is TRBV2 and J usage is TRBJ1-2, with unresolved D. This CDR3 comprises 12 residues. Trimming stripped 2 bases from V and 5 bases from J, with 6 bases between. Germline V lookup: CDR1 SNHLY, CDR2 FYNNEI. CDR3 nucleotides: TGTGCCAGCAGTGAAAATCCATATGGCTACACCTTC. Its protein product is CASSENPYGYTF.

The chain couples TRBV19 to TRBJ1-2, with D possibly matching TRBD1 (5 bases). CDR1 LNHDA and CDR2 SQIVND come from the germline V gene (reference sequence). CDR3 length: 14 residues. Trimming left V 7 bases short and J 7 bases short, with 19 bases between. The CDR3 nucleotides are TGTGCCAGTAATTTCGAGACAGCATTCTCTGGCTACACCTTC. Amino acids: CASNFETAFSGYTF.

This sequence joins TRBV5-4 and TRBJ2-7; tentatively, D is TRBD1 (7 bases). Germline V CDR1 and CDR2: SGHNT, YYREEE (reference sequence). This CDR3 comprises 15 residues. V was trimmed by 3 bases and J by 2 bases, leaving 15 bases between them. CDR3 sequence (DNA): TGTGCCAGCAGCTGGTCGGGGGACAGAGCCTACGAGCAGTACTTC. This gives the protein CASSWSGDRAYEQYF.

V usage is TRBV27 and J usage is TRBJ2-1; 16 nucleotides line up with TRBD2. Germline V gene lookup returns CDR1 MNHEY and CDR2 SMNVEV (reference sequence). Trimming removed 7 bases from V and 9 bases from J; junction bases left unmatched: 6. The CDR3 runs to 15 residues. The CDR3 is CASTGTSGGAIEQFF. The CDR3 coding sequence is TGTGCCAGCACCGGGACTAGCGGGGGGGCCATTGAGCAGTTCTTC.

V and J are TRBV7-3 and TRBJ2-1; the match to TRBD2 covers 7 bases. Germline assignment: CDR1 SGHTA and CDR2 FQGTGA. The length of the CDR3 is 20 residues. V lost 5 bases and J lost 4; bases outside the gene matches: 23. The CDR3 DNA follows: TGTGCCAGCAGCCCCAAACCCTCGGGGGGAGGCGGCGACCTTTACAATGAGCAGTTCTTC. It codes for CASSPKPSGGGGDLYNEQFF.

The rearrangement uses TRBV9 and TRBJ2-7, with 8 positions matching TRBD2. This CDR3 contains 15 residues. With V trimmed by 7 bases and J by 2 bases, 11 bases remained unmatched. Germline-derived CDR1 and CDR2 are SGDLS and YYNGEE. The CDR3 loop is CASSGGGGPTYEQYF. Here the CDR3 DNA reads TGTGCCAGCTCCGGGGGCGGGGGGCCGACCTACGAGCAGTACTTC.

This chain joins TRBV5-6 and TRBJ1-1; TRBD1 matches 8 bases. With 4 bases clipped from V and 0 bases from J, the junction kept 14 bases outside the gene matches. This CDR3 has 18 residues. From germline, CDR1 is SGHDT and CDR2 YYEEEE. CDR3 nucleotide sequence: TGTGCCAGCAGCGGATCACAGGGGGAACGTTTATTGAACACTGAAGCTTTCTTT. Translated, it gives CASSGSQGERLLNTEAFF.

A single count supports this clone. CDR3 sequence reads: CASSVSGQESGYTF. The DNA of the CDR3 is TGTGCCAGCAGCGTATCAGGGCAGGAGAGTGGCTACACCTTC. The chain combines TRBV9 with TRBJ1-2, with D maybe TRBD1 (5 bases). Germline CDR1 is SGDLS and CDR2 is YYNGEE. The CDR3 totals 14 residues. Trimming shortened V by 1 base and J by 7 bases, and 14 bases separated the two germline ends.

For the CDR3, the DNA is TGTGCCAGTAGTACCCGACAGTCCCCCCTCTATGGCTACACCTTC. Its protein is CASSTRQSPLYGYTF. The chain carries TRBV19 and TRBJ1-2, with D possibly TRBD1 on 5 matching bases. V was cut by 4 bases and J by 4 bases, with 16 bases left in between. The CDR3 extends over 15 amino acids. CDR1 LNHDA and CDR2 SQIVND come from the germline V gene (reference sequence).

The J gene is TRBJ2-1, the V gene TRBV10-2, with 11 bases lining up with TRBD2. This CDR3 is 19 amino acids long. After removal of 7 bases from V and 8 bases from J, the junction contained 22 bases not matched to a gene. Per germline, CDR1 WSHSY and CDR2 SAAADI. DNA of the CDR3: TGCGCCAGCACCCTTAGCGGGGGGGCCACGTTCCCCGCCGGGGATGAGCAGTTCTTC. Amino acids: CASTLSGGATFPAGDEQFF.

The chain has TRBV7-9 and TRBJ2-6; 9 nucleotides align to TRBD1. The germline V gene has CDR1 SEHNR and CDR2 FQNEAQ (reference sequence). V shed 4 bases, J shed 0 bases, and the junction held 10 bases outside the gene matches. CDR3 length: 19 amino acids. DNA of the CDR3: TGTGCCAGCAGCTCGGACAGGGGACCACAGAGCTCTGGGGCCAACGTCCTGACTTTC. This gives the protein CASSSDRGPQSSGANVLTF.

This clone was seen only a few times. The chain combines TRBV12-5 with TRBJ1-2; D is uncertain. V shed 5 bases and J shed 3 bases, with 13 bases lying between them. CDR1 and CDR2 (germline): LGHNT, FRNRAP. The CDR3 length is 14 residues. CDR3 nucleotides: TGTGCTAGTGGTGTCTACAGTAACCACTATGGCTACACCTTC. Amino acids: CASGVYSNHYGYTF.

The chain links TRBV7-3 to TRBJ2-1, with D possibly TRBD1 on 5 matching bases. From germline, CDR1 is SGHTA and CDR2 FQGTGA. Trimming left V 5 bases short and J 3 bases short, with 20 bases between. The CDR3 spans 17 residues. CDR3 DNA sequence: TGTGCCAGCAGCGAACGTCCCCTAAATGACAGCTACAATGAGCAGTTCTTC. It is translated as CASSERPLNDSYNEQFF. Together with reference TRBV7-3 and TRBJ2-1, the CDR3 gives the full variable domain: GAGVSQTPSNKVTEKGKYVELRCDPISGHTALYWYRQSLGQGPEFLIYFQGTGAADDSGLPNDRFFAVRPEGSVSTLKIQRTERGDSAVYLCASSERPLNDSYNEQFFGPGTRLTVL.

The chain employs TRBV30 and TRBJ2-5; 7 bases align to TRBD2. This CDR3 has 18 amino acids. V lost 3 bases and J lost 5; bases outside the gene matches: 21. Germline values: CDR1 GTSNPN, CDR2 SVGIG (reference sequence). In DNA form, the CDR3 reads TGTGCCTGGAGGTTTGCCAGGTCGGGGACTATTGGTAGTGAGACCCAGTACTTC. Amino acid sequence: CAWRFARSGTIGSETQYF.

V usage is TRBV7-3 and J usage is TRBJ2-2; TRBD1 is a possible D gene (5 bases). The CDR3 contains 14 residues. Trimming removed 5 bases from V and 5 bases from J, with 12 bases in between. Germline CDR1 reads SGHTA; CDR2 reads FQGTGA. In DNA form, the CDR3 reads TGTGCCAGCAGCCTAGTGCAGGGAACCGGGGAGCTGTTTTTT. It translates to CASSLVQGTGELFF.